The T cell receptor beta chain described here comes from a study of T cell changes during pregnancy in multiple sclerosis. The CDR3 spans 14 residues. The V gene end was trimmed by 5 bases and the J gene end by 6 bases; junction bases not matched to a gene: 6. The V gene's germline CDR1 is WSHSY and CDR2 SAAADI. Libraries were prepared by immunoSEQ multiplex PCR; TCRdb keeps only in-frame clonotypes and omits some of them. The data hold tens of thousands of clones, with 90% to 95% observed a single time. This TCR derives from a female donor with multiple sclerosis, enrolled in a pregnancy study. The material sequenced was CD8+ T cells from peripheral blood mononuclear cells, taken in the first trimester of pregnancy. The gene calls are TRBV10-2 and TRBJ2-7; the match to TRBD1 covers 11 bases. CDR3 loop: CASSSWDRGIEQYF. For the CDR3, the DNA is TGCGCCAGCAGTTCCTGGGACAGGGGGATCGAGCAGTACTTC.